What follows are 30 T cell receptor beta chains derived from one specimen sequenced in a study of blood T cells in healthy people across ages. Primers used in a second PCR of roughly 6 to 12 cycles were a sample-barcoded 5' primer and a J-beta primer mix. From the 5' RACE reads, TCRdb called clonotypes with MiXCR, one entry per CDR3 protein. The repertoire includes over 700,000 distinct CDR3 sequences, about 53% of them detected once, and about 42% sits in the top ten. Sequenced: blood. The receptors come from a man older than 75 in good health.

The chain recombines TRBV15 with TRBJ2-1, with D maybe TRBD1 (5 bases). This CDR3 has 14 residues. Trimming left V 3 bases short and J 7 bases short, with 13 bases between. Germline CDR1 LNHNV, CDR2 YYDKDF (reference sequence). CDR3 DNA: TGTGCCACCAGCAGGGCCCCTGGGGCGAATGAGCAGTTCTTC. This sequence encodes CATSRAPGANEQFF.

This chain uses TRBV12-3 or TRBV12-4 with TRBJ2-3; 13 nucleotides agree with TRBD2. This CDR3 has 16 residues. Germline trimming cut 1 base from V and 14 bases from J; bases unmatched to any gene: 12. CDR3 nucleotides: TGTGCCAGCAGTTTAGGGGGACTAGCGGGGCCCAGATACGCGTATTTT. Its protein product is CASSLGGLAGPRYAYF.

This chain links TRBV20-1 with TRBJ1-6; 12 nucleotides align to TRBD1. This CDR3 comprises 21 residues. The V gene's germline CDR1 is DFQATT and CDR2 SNEGSKA (reference sequence). With V trimmed by 1 base and J by 2 bases, 15 bases remained unmatched. The CDR3 DNA reads as TGCAGTGCTAGAGGCCCAAAGGGGGGACAGGGGGCGAGGGCCTATAATTCACCCCTCCACTTT. This sequence encodes CSARGPKGGQGARAYNSPLHF.

The chain combines TRBV18 with TRBJ2-4, with 10 bases lining up with TRBD1. The DNA matches TRBJ2-7 better at its end, which makes the J call doubtful. The CDR3 runs 14 residues. Looked up from germline, CDR1 is KGHSH and CDR2 is LQKENI. The CDR3 DNA reads TGTGCCAGCTCACCGATGGGACAGGGGAGCGAGCAGTACTTC. Its protein is CASSPMGQGSEQYF.

This rearrangement joins TRBV20-1 to TRBJ2-5; D might be TRBD1 or TRBD2, each matching 5 bases. The CDR3 length is 14 residues. The V end was cut by 0 bases, the J end by 4 bases, with 12 bases between. Germline CDR1 DFQATT, CDR2 SNEGSKA (reference sequence). The CDR3 nucleotides are TGCAGTGCTAGAGATGGACGGGGCGGAGAGACCCAGTACTTC. It specifies CSARDGRGGETQYF.

The rearrangement links TRBV29-1 to TRBJ2-4; D remains unclear. The CDR3 length is 13 residues. V was shortened by 7 bases and J by 3 bases, with 13 bases between the two germline ends. Germline V gene data show CDR1 as SQVTM and CDR2 as ANQGSEA. In nucleotides, the CDR3 is TGCAGCGCCCTTTACAGCAACAAAAACATTCAGTACTTC. Amino acids: CSALYSNKNIQYF.

The V call is TRBV25-1, the J call TRBJ1-1, with TRBD1 matching over 7 bases. CDR3 length: 13 residues. V lost 6 bases to trimming and J lost 6 bases; unmatched junction nucleotides: 7. Germline CDR1 MGHDK, CDR2 SYGVNS. The CDR3 region has the DNA TGTGCCAGCAGCCACAGGGGTTGGGCTGAAGCTTTCTTT. Protein: CASSHRGWAEAFF.

This clonotype has a handful of counts. The chain recombines TRBV15 with TRBJ2-7; D perhaps matches TRBD1 (5 bases). The CDR3 has 14 amino acids. Per the germline V gene, CDR1 is LNHNV and CDR2 is YYDKDF (reference sequence). Trimming pared 0 bases from V and 4 bases from J, leaving 10 bases between. CDR3 in amino acids: CATSREGRGYEQYF. CDR3 DNA sequence: TGTGCCACCAGCAGAGAGGGTAGGGGATACGAGCAGTACTTC.

The chain uses TRBV21-1 and TRBJ2-4; the table's D call TRBD1 went unverified against the DNA. TRBV21-1 is deemed a pseudogene. CDR3 length: 16 residues. The CDR3 is CASPPGRGVAKNIQYF. The CDR3 DNA follows: TGTGCCAGCCCGCCGGGGCGGGGGGTAGCCAAAAACATTCAGTACTTC.

This chain links TRBV27 with TRBJ2-1; 8 bases are shared with TRBD2. Germline trimming cut 0 bases from V and 4 bases from J; bases unmatched to any gene: 8. CDR1 MNHEY and CDR2 SMNVEV come from the germline V gene (reference sequence). This CDR3 contains 17 residues. CDR3 protein: CASSLSVYGRGYNEQFF. In DNA form, the CDR3 reads TGTGCCAGCAGTTTATCGGTCTACGGGAGGGGGTACAATGAGCAGTTCTTC.

The chain is built from TRBV7-2 and TRBJ2-5; TRBD1 matches at 8 bases. Per the germline V gene, CDR1 is SGHTA and CDR2 is FQGNSA. The V and J ends lost 5 bases and 6 bases, in that order; junction bases with no gene match: 14. The CDR3 covers 16 residues. The CDR3 here is CASSDQGGQGWQTQYF. The CDR3 coding sequence is TGTGCCAGCAGCGACCAGGGCGGACAGGGCTGGCAGACCCAGTACTTC.

The V call is TRBV27, the J call TRBJ2-3, with TRBD2 matching 9 bases. CDR1 MNHEY and CDR2 SMNVEV come from the germline V gene (reference sequence). The CDR3 spans 17 residues. V trimming: 4 bases; J trimming: 5 bases; junction bases outside the gene matches: 13. CDR3 amino acids: CASSSSRLAEGEDTQYF. The CDR3 nucleotides read TGTGCCAGCAGTTCCTCGAGACTAGCGGAGGGGGAAGATACGCAGTATTTT.

The chain employs TRBV7-9 and TRBJ2-7, with 7 bases that match TRBD1. The DNA end favors TRBJ2-4, so the J call may be wrong. This CDR3 region has 15 residues. CDR1 SEHNR and CDR2 FQNEAQ come from the germline V gene (reference sequence). The CDR3 sequence: CASSPTGAQGNIQYF. The CDR3 DNA sequence: TGTGCCAGCAGTCCCACAGGGGCTCAGGGAAACATTCAGTACTTC.

The chain joins TRBV6-2 or TRBV6-3 to TRBJ2-3; 10 bases match TRBD2. The CDR3 is 17 residues long. CDR1 MNHEY and CDR2 SVGEGT come from the germline V gene. J gave up 3 bases and V 6 bases, and 12 bases lay outside the gene matches. CDR3 in DNA: TGTGCCAGCAGCACGGGACTAGCGTTAAGGGGGACAGATACGCAGTATTTT. Its protein is CASSTGLALRGTDTQYF.

V is TRBV9 and J is TRBJ2-4; 7 positions agree with TRBD1. The CDR3 runs to 16 residues. Germline CDR1 and CDR2: SGDLS and YYNGEE. The junction had 8 bases not matched to a gene; V was cut back by 3 bases and J by 2 bases. The CDR3 loop reads CASSAGDSITKNIQYF. The CDR3 DNA follows: TGTGCCAGCAGCGCCGGGGACAGCATCACCAAAAACATTCAGTACTTC.

This clonotype was observed a handful of times. The chain couples TRBV6-6 to TRBJ2-3; no reliable D call. The germline V gene has CDR1 MNHNY and CDR2 SVGAGI (reference sequence). The CDR3 consists of 14 residues. CDR3 DNA sequence: TGTGCACCCCAAGCAGCCCCTTGGACAGATACGCAGTATTTT. Encoded protein: CAPQAAPWTDTQYF.

J is TRBJ2-1 and V is TRBV20-1; D is uncertain. Germline V gene lookup returns CDR1 DFQATT and CDR2 SNEGSKA (reference sequence). CDR3 length: 15 amino acids. The V end was cut by 5 bases, the J end by 7 bases, with 21 bases between. The CDR3 loop reads CSALVLPSLQNEQFF. CDR3 DNA sequence: TGCAGTGCTTTAGTGCTCCCCTCATTACAGAATGAGCAGTTCTTC.

The chain recombines TRBV7-2 with TRBJ1-5, with D uncertain. Trimming removed 5 bases at V and 2 bases at J, with 16 bases between. This CDR3 is built from 16 residues. Germline loops: CDR1 SGHTA, CDR2 FQGNSA. The CDR3 sequence: CASSLSRGQGNQPQHF. In nucleotides, the CDR3 is TGTGCCAGCAGCCTCAGCAGAGGGCAGGGCAATCAGCCCCAGCATTTT.

The chain employs TRBV12-3 or TRBV12-4 and TRBJ1-1; no firm D call. The ends were cut back, 2 bases at V and 1 base at J, with 5 bases in the middle. The CDR3 sequence is 13 residues long. The CDR3 DNA sequence: TGTGCCAGCAGTTTAAGGTCGAACACTGAAGCTTTCTTT. Residues: CASSLRSNTEAFF.

This clonotype was seen more than once but under ten times. CDR3 DNA: TGTGCCAGCAGTGAACAGGGCGTCTTCTGGGGCTACACCTTC. Translation gives CASSEQGVFWGYTF. J is TRBJ1-2 and V is TRBV25-1, with D maybe TRBD1 (5 bases). With 2 bases removed from V and 8 bases from J, the gap between germline ends came to 15 bases. In germline, CDR1 is MGHDK, CDR2 SYGVNS. The CDR3 length is 14 residues.

The rearrangement links TRBV7-9 to TRBJ2-7, with D perhaps TRBD1 (6 bases). Germline-derived CDR1 and CDR2 are SEHNR and FQNEAQ (reference sequence). CDR3 length: 13 residues. Trimming removed 7 bases at V and 3 bases at J, with 13 bases between. This CDR3 reads CASTPGQYYEQYF. The CDR3 DNA is TGTGCCAGCACCCCCGGACAGTACTACGAGCAGTACTTC.

The V call is TRBV20-1, the J call TRBJ2-2; TRBD2 matches at 8 bases. This CDR3 has 15 amino acids. Losses at the gene ends were 2 bases for V and 2 bases for J; bases not matched to a gene: 4. Germline loops: CDR1 DFQATT, CDR2 SNEGSKA (reference sequence). CDR3 in amino acids: CSARTGRGNTGELFF. DNA of the CDR3: TGCAGTGCTAGAACCGGGAGGGGAAACACCGGGGAGCTGTTTTTT.

This clonotype was counted only a few times. The V gene is TRBV5-1, the J gene TRBJ2-7; TRBD2 is a possible D gene (5 bases). This CDR3 comprises 16 residues. CDR1 SGHRS and CDR2 YFSETQ come from the germline V gene. V shed 1 base and J shed 6 bases, with 20 bases lying between them. CDR3 amino acids: CASSLSGSGPLVEQYF. The CDR3 DNA reads TGCGCCAGCAGCTTGTCGGGCAGCGGCCCTCTAGTCGAGCAGTACTTC.

This chain connects TRBV25-1 to TRBJ1-1; possibly TRBD1 for D (6 bases). V dropped 6 bases and J dropped 10 bases, with 24 bases sitting between them. The CDR3 covers 15 residues. Per germline, CDR1 MGHDK and CDR2 SYGVNS. In nucleotides, the CDR3 is TGTGCCAGCAGCCAAAGTAGATCCCGGACAGTCGCAGCTTTCTTT. The encoded protein is CASSQSRSRTVAAFF.

The sample holds a few counts of this clonotype. The rearrangement uses TRBV15 and TRBJ1-6; 7 positions match TRBD1. The V segment lost 9 bases and the J segment 5 bases; nucleotides outside the gene matches: 7. CDR1 and CDR2 (germline): LNHNV, YYDKDF (reference sequence). The CDR3 runs 14 residues. The CDR3 DNA follows: TGTGCCACTACACAGGGGAATCATAATTCACCCCTCCACTTT. Translated, it gives CATTQGNHNSPLHF.

The chain combines TRBV28 with TRBJ2-1; 7 bases map to TRBD2. The CDR3 spans 16 residues. Germline loops: CDR1 MDHEN, CDR2 SYDVKM. Losses at the gene ends were 4 bases for V and 7 bases for J; bases not matched to a gene: 13. This chain's CDR3 is CASSSPREAVRNEQFF. CDR3 nucleotides: TGTGCCAGCAGTTCTCCCCGGGAGGCCGTTAGGAATGAGCAGTTCTTC.

CDR3 coding DNA: TGCGCCAGCAGCCTGCACAGGAATGAAAAACTGTTTTTT. This encodes CASSLHRNEKLFF. The rearrangement joins TRBV5-1 to TRBJ1-4; D may be TRBD1 (5 bases). V was shortened by 4 bases and J by 5 bases, with 9 bases between the two germline ends. The germline gives CDR1 SGHRS, CDR2 YFSETQ. The CDR3 extends over 13 amino acids.

This sequence joins TRBV20-1 and TRBJ2-5; 10 positions match TRBD1. J was trimmed by 5 bases and V by 5 bases; bases with no gene match: 8. Germline CDR1 and CDR2: DFQATT and SNEGSKA (reference sequence). There are 14 residues in the CDR3. The CDR3 DNA sequence: TGCAGTGCTGAACCGGGACAGGGGACGGAGACCCAGTACTTC. Its protein product is CSAEPGQGTETQYF.

The CDR3 nucleotides are TGTGCCACCAGTGAGACCGGGACTAGCGAGTACAATGAGCAGTTCTTC. This translates into CATSETGTSEYNEQFF. This chain uses TRBV24-1 with TRBJ2-1, with 10 bases fitting TRBD2. J was trimmed by 4 bases and V by 4 bases; bases with no gene match: 6. Germline V gives CDR1 KGHDR, CDR2 SFDVKD. The length of the CDR3 is 16 residues.

This clonotype was observed once. The genes are TRBV5-4 and TRBJ1-4, with TRBD1 identical over 7 bases. V lost 6 bases to trimming and J lost 0 bases; unmatched junction nucleotides: 2. Germline assignment: CDR1 SGHNT and CDR2 YYREEE (reference sequence). This CDR3 region has 14 residues. This CDR3 reads CASNDRATNEKLFF. For the CDR3, the DNA is TGTGCCAGCAACGACAGGGCAACTAATGAAAAACTGTTTTTT.